This TCR beta chain was captured in a study of ipilimumab plus nivolumab after autologous stem cell transplantation. V lost 7 bases, J lost 2 bases, and 14 bases lay in between. The CDR3 is 14 amino acids. Germline lookup yields CDR1 SEHNR and CDR2 FQNEAQ (reference sequence). Libraries were prepared by immunoSEQ multiplex PCR; TCRdb keeps only in-frame clonotypes and omits some of them. The data show some 45,000 clones, with over 75% seen just once and roughly 1% held by the top ten. The study, taken as a whole, reports: Authors suggest TCR repertoire, Treg phenotype and gut microbiota support further study.

This clone was observed a few times. What it binds is not known. Checkpoint therapy with ipilimumab 1 mg/kg began 14 to 28 days after transplant. Dosing: nivolumab 3 mg/kg IV, weeks 1, 4, 7, 10, then every two weeks to week 26. This sequence originates from a male donor with multiple myeloma. The V and J genes are TRBV7-9 and TRBJ1-2, with D possibly matching TRBD1 (6 bases). Sequencing was performed on PBMCs, taken in a trial of ipilimumab plus nivolumab as post-transplant consolidation. The CDR3 nucleotides are TGTGCCAGCACTATCGGACAGATAAACTATGGCTACACCTTC. Translating gives CASTIGQINYGYTF. The variable domain in full, with the rest retrieved from reference TRBV7-9 and TRBJ1-2, is DTGVSQNPRHKITKRGQNVTFRCDPISEHNRLYWYRQTLGQGPEFLTYFQNEAQLEKSRLLSDRFSAERPKGSFSTLEIQRTEQGDSAMYLCASTIGQINYGYTFGSGTRLTVV.